What follows are 29 T cell receptor beta chains derived from one specimen sequenced in a study of T cell responses to AZD1222 COVID-19 vaccine. Produced via immunoSEQ multiplex PCR; TCRdb's table is partial and in-frame only. Among around 100,000 clones listed, approximately 91% were seen once. Here the sequenced sample was peripheral blood, taken on day 0 of AZD1222 vaccination. All receptors come from an adult in good health.

This clone was seen only once. The V and J genes are TRBV9 and TRBJ1-1, with TRBD1 as a possible D gene (5 bases). V shed 4 bases and J shed 5 bases, with 12 bases lying between them. CDR1 is SGDLS and CDR2 is YYNGEE in the germline V gene. The CDR3 contains 13 residues. The CDR3 is CASSTTTETEAFF. The CDR3 DNA reads as TGTGCCAGCAGCACCACGACAGAAACTGAAGCTTTCTTT.

The chain couples TRBV9 to TRBJ1-1, with D tentatively TRBD1 (5 bases). The CDR3 runs to 17 residues. CDR1 is SGDLS, CDR2 YYNGEE, per germline. V gave up 3 bases and J gave up 0 bases, with 18 bases separating them. DNA of the CDR3: TGTGCCAGCAGCGAGGGGATAGGGGAGGGGATGAACACTGAAGCTTTCTTT. This codes for CASSEGIGEGMNTEAFF.

In this sample, this clone turned up once. The chain is built from TRBV4-2 and TRBJ1-2, with 7 bases identical to TRBD1. The CDR3 totals 15 residues. Germline V gene lookup returns CDR1 LGHNA and CDR2 YNFKEQ. V dropped 0 bases and J dropped 8; count of bases not matched to a gene: 9. CDR3 residues: CASSQDPPRGEGYTF. As DNA, the CDR3 is TGTGCCAGCAGCCAAGATCCCCCCAGGGGGGAAGGCTACACCTTC.

The genes are TRBV2 and TRBJ1-2; D unclear. The CDR3 runs 12 residues. The germline gives CDR1 SNHLY, CDR2 FYNNEI. Trimming removed 5 bases from V and 8 bases from J, with 12 bases in between. DNA of the CDR3: TGTGCCAGCAGTCACCTACGAGAGGGCTACACCTTC. Protein product: CASSHLREGYTF.

This clone has a single count. The rearrangement joins TRBV13 to TRBJ2-5; D call uncertain. Per germline, CDR1 PRHDT and CDR2 FYEKMQ (reference sequence). This CDR3 comprises 14 residues. The ends were cut back, 2 bases at V and 1 base at J, with 8 bases in the middle. The CDR3 nucleotides are TGTGCCAGCAGCTTATTCCGGGCCCAAGAGACCCAGTACTTC. Translation gives CASSLFRAQETQYF.

V and J are TRBV6-5 and TRBJ2-3; D remains unclear. The V end lost 8 bases, the J end lost 0 bases, and 9 bases lay between the germline ends. This CDR3 region has 13 residues. The germline V gene has CDR1 MNHEY and CDR2 SVGAGI. CDR3 bases: TGTGCCAGCGGCCTCCAAAGCACAGATACGCAGTATTTT. Its protein product is CASGLQSTDTQYF.

The chain combines TRBV5-4 with TRBJ2-5, with 9 bases matching TRBD1. V lost 4 bases, J lost 5 bases, and 9 bases stayed unmatched. The CDR3 loop spans 15 amino acids. CDR1 is SGHNT and CDR2 is YYREEE in the germline V gene (reference sequence). The CDR3 reads CASSREQGAGETQYF. As DNA, the CDR3 is TGTGCCAGCAGCCGAGAACAGGGGGCCGGGGAGACCCAGTACTTC.

With regard to this clone: The CDR3 ends on some other residue instead of the conserved phenylalanine or tryptophan, so this is likely a read error. The chain links TRBV7-9 to TRBJ1-6; unclear D gene. CDR3 length: 15 amino acids. Germline assignment: CDR1 SEHNR and CDR2 FQNEAQ (reference sequence). With 4 bases removed from V and 0 bases from J, the gap between germline ends came to 7 bases. In nucleotides, the CDR3 is TGTGCCAGCAGCTACGGGAGCTCCTATAATTCACCCCTCCACCTT. It codes for CASSYGSSYNSPLHL.

The chain carries TRBV5-1 and TRBJ1-1, with TRBD1 matching over 12 bases. J lost 5 bases, V lost 0 bases, and 5 bases had no gene match. Germline V gene sequence: CDR1 SGHRS, CDR2 YFSETQ. The CDR3 covers 16 residues. The CDR3 DNA follows: TGCGCCAGCAGCTTGGGTGGGACAGGGGGCTCTACTGAAGCTTTCTTT. Its translation is CASSLGGTGGSTEAFF.

The V gene is TRBV2, the J gene TRBJ1-4; perhaps TRBD1 as D (5 bases). The CDR3 sequence is 17 residues long. The V gene lost 7 bases and the J gene lost 8 bases, with 26 bases spanning the gap. From germline, CDR1 is SNHLY and CDR2 FYNNEI. DNA for the CDR3: TGTGCCAGCACCCCAAGTCCCTTCGTCAAGGGGAACGAAAAACTGTTTTTT. Protein: CASTPSPFVKGNEKLFF.

The rearrangement uses TRBV6-1 and TRBJ1-2, with D unclear. Germline V gene lookup returns CDR1 MNHNS and CDR2 SASEGT. The length of the CDR3 is 14 residues. Deletions cut 0 bases from V and 8 bases from J, with 13 bases between. The CDR3 region has the DNA TGTGCCAGCAGTGAAGCCGGCCAGGTAGACGGCTACACCTTC. It is translated as CASSEAGQVDGYTF.

The chain links TRBV12-3 or TRBV12-4 to TRBJ1-1; D not certain. Trimming shortened V by 8 bases and J by 5 bases, and 12 bases separated the two germline ends. There are 12 residues in the CDR3. The CDR3 loop is CASARAATEAFF. In DNA, the CDR3 is TGTGCCAGCGCTAGGGCAGCGACTGAAGCTTTCTTT.

The chain uses TRBV4-1 and TRBJ2-2, with D unresolved. V was pared by 0 bases and J by 9 bases, with 11 bases between. Germline CDR1 MGHRA, CDR2 YSYEKL. This CDR3 has 14 amino acids. DNA for the CDR3: TGCGCCAGCAGCCAAGAGGTGCAGGCCAGGGAGCTGTTTTTT. Amino acids: CASSQEVQARELFF.

Worth noting for this clone: Because it lacks the conserved phenylalanine or tryptophan at the end, this CDR3 is likely a read error. The J gene is TRBJ1-6, the V gene TRBV9; D perhaps matches TRBD1 (6 bases). Per the germline V gene, CDR1 is SGDLS and CDR2 is YYNGEE. The length of the CDR3 is 13 residues. Trimming took off 10 bases at V and 6 bases at J, with 14 bases between the two ends. This chain's CDR3 is CAQGCQPNSPLHL. The CDR3 nucleotides read TGTGCCCAGGGGTGCCAGCCTAATTCACCCCTCCACCTT.

On this clone: In this CDR3 the conserved last residue, phenylalanine or tryptophan, is missing, so a read error is likely. The CDR3 loop reads CATSDGILNSPLHL. In nucleotides, the CDR3 is TGTGCCACCAGTGACGGAATTTTGAATTCACCCCTCCACCTT. This rearrangement joins TRBV24-1 to TRBJ1-6; D is unclear. Trimming removed 4 bases at V and 7 bases at J, with 10 bases between. CDR3 length: 14 amino acids. CDR1 and CDR2 (germline): KGHDR, SFDVKD.

The V and J genes are TRBV19 and TRBJ1-5; a possible D gene is TRBD1 (5 bases). CDR3 length: 16 amino acids. V lost 7 bases, J lost 6 bases, and 22 bases lay in between. Germline lookup yields CDR1 LNHDA and CDR2 SQIVND (reference sequence). The DNA of the CDR3 is TGTGCCAGTAACCCTATAGGGAGAGTGGGGGGTCAGCCCCAGCATTTT. It encodes CASNPIGRVGGQPQHF.

The rearrangement links TRBV19 to TRBJ1-2, with D perhaps matching TRBD1 (6 bases). V lost 4 bases and J 0 bases, leaving 12 bases between the germline ends. The germline gives CDR1 LNHDA, CDR2 SQIVND (reference sequence). This CDR3 has 15 amino acids. In DNA, the CDR3 is TGTGCCAGTAGTAACGACTGGACAGCTAACTATGGCTACACCTTC. As protein: CASSNDWTANYGYTF. The variable domain in full, completed from reference TRBV19 and TRBJ1-2, reads DGGITQSPKYLFRKEGQNVTLSCEQNLNHDAMYWYRQDPGQGLRLIYYSQIVNDFQKGDIAEGYSVSREKKESFPLTVTSAQKNPTAFYLCASSNDWTANYGYTFGSGTRLTVV.

The chain couples TRBV9 to TRBJ2-1, with D perhaps matching TRBD1 (6 bases). Trimming removed 0 bases at V and 4 bases at J, with 11 bases between. This CDR3 is built from 15 residues. The germline gives CDR1 SGDLS, CDR2 YYNGEE. This CDR3 is CASSVGQEPYNEQFF. As DNA, the CDR3 is TGTGCCAGCAGCGTAGGACAGGAACCTTACAATGAGCAGTTCTTC. The complete variable domain, with remaining parts taken from reference TRBV9 and TRBJ2-1, reads DSGVTQTPKHLITATGQRVTLRCSPRSGDLSVYWYQQSLDQGLQFLIQYYNGEERAKGNILERFSAQQFPDLHSELNLSSLELGDSALYFCASSVGQEPYNEQFFGPGTRLTVL.

The chain combines TRBV5-8 with TRBJ1-3; 9 nucleotides agree with TRBD1. Trimming at V came to 4 bases and at J to 2 bases, leaving 4 bases not matched to a gene. The CDR3 loop spans 15 amino acids. Germline V gene sequence: CDR1 SGHTS, CDR2 YDEGEE. The CDR3 DNA reads TGTGCCAGCAGCACCGGGACAGGGCCTGGAAACACCATATATTTT. Translation: CASSTGTGPGNTIYF.

The gene calls are TRBV5-4 and TRBJ2-1, with D perhaps being TRBD1 or TRBD2 (5 bases each). Germline V gives CDR1 SGHNT, CDR2 YYREEE (reference sequence). The CDR3 extends over 15 amino acids. Trimming removed 3 bases at V and 5 bases at J, with 15 bases between. The DNA of the CDR3 is TGTGCCAGCAGCTGGGTGGGGTGGGGGAACAATGAGCAGTTCTTC. Translated: CASSWVGWGNNEQFF.

The chain links TRBV15 to TRBJ2-1, with 8 bases fitting TRBD2. Germline CDR1 LNHNV, CDR2 YYDKDF (reference sequence). V was clipped by 2 bases and J by 0 bases; unmatched bases: 21. The CDR3 contains 22 residues. The CDR3 here is CATSRFPPGLVGGRNSYNEQFF. For the CDR3, the DNA is TGTGCCACCAGCAGATTTCCACCGGGACTAGTGGGGGGGCGTAACTCCTACAATGAGCAGTTCTTC.

This chain uses TRBV7-6 with TRBJ1-4; D may be TRBD1 (6 bases). Germline V lookup: CDR1 SGHVS, CDR2 FNYEAQ. The CDR3 spans 14 residues. V was pared by 4 bases and J by 6 bases, with 12 bases between. The CDR3 reads CASSSQGFDEKLFF. CDR3 DNA: TGTGCCAGCAGCTCACAGGGTTTTGATGAAAAACTGTTTTTT.

This clone appeared once. The chain combines TRBV6-2 or TRBV6-3 with TRBJ1-2, with D maybe TRBD1 (6 bases). Germline V gene lookup returns CDR1 MNHEY and CDR2 SVGEGT. V dropped 2 bases and J dropped 4 bases, with 17 bases sitting between them. The CDR3 extends over 16 amino acids. DNA for the CDR3: TGTGCCAGCAGTTACCTGGGACAACAACGGATCTATGGCTACACCTTC. Amino acid sequence: CASSYLGQQRIYGYTF.

V is TRBV18 and J is TRBJ2-3, with 10 bases fitting TRBD1. Trimming removed 2 bases from V and 4 bases from J; junction bases left unmatched: 0. Germline CDR1 is KGHSH and CDR2 is LQKENI. The CDR3 totals 14 residues. In DNA, the CDR3 is TGTGCCAGCTCACCAGGGACAGGGGCAGATACGCAGTATTTT. This translates into CASSPGTGADTQYF.

The V call is TRBV19, the J call TRBJ2-3, with D perhaps matching TRBD2 (6 bases). The CDR3 runs 13 residues. Germline values: CDR1 LNHDA, CDR2 SQIVND (reference sequence). With 5 bases removed from V and 2 bases from J, the gap between germline ends came to 8 bases. Written as DNA, the CDR3 is TGTGCCAGTAGTCCGGGGGACACAGATACGCAGTATTTT. This encodes CASSPGDTDTQYF.

This clone occurred many times. This chain links TRBV2 with TRBJ2-2; the match to TRBD2 covers 8 bases. This CDR3 region has 18 residues. Per germline, CDR1 SNHLY and CDR2 FYNNEI. Germline trimming cut 6 bases from V and 5 bases from J; bases unmatched to any gene: 17. The CDR3 protein is CASSGTSGGSRITGELFF. DNA for the CDR3: TGTGCCAGCAGCGGGACTAGTGGGGGTTCCCGAATAACCGGGGAGCTGTTTTTT.

This clone occurred once. CDR3 sequence reads: CASSLGNTGGMNTEAFF. In DNA form, the CDR3 reads TGCGCCAGCAGCTTGGGTAATACAGGGGGCATGAACACTGAAGCTTTCTTT. The rearrangement links TRBV5-1 to TRBJ1-1, with 9 bases identical to TRBD1. The CDR3 is made up of 17 amino acids. The V gene end was trimmed by 0 bases and the J gene end by 0 bases; junction bases not matched to a gene: 6. CDR1 SGHRS and CDR2 YFSETQ come from the germline V gene.

This chain connects TRBV19 to TRBJ1-2; TRBD1 agrees at 9 bases. The CDR3 consists of 14 residues. Germline assignment: CDR1 LNHDA and CDR2 SQIVND (reference sequence). The V gene end was trimmed by 5 bases and the J gene end by 7 bases; junction bases not matched to a gene: 8. The CDR3 DNA sequence: TGTGCCAGTAGTTTCCGGGACAGGGTATTTGGCTACACCTTC. Residues: CASSFRDRVFGYTF.

The V and J genes are TRBV19 and TRBJ1-3, with D unclear. There are 14 residues in the CDR3. Germline-derived CDR1 and CDR2 are LNHDA and SQIVND (reference sequence). Trimming took 1 base from V and 0 from J, leaving 4 bases between them. CDR3 sequence reads: CASSIGSSGNTIYF. The DNA for the CDR3 is TGTGCCAGTAGTATAGGCTCCTCTGGAAACACCATATATTTT.